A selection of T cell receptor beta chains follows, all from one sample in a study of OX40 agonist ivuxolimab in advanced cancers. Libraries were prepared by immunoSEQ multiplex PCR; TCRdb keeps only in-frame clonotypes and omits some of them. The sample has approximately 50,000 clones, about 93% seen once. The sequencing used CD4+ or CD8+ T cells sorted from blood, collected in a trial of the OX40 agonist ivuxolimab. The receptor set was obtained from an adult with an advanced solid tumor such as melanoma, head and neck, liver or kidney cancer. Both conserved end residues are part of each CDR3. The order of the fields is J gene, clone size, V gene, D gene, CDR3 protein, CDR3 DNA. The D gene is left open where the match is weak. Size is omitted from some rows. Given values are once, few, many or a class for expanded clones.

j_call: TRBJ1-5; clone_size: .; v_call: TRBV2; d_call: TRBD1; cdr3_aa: CASSAGQAAPNQPQHF; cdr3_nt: TGTGCCAGCAGCGCGGGACAGGCGGCCCCCAATCAGCCCCAGCATTTT
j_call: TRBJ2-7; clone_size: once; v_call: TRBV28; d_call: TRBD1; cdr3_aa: CASGKRGLYEQYF; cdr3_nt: TGTGCCAGTGGTAAGAGGGGGCTCTACGAGCAGTACTTC
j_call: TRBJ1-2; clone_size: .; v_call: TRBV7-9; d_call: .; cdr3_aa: CASGRVSRPDYGYTF; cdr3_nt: TGTGCCAGCGGGCGGGTCAGTCGACCAGACTATGGCTACACCTTC
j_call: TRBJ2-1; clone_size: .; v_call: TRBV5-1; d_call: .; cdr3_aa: CASSLDPPWSSYNEQFF; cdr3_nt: TGCGCCAGCAGCTTGGATCCGCCTTGGAGCTCCTACAATGAGCAGTTCTTC
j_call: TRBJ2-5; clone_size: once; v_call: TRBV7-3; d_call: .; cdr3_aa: CASSLSASSPSRETQYF; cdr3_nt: TGTGCCAGCAGCTTAAGCGCCTCTTCACCTTCACGAGAGACCCAGTACTTC
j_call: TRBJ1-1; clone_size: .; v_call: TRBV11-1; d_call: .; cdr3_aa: CASSSPRGRQDIISGAFF; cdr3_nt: TGTGCCAGCAGCTCACCGCGGGGCCGGCAGGATATCATCTCAGGAGCTTTCTTT
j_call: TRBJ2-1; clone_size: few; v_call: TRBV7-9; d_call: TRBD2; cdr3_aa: CASSPGGGEQFF; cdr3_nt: TGTGCCAGCAGCCCGGGGGGAGGTGAGCAGTTCTTC
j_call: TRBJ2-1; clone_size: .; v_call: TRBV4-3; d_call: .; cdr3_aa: CASSQDRTGPSGEQFF; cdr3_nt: TGCGCCAGCAGCCAAGATAGGACGGGACCCTCGGGTGAGCAGTTCTTC
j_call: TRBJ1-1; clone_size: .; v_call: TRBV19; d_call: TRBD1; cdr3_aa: CASNSGQGFVTEAFF; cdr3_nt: TGTGCCAGTAATTCCGGACAGGGGTTTGTCACTGAAGCTTTCTTT
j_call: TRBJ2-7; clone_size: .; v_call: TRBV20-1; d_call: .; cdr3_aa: CSERDGYEQYF; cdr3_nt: TGCAGTGAAAGGGACGGCTACGAGCAGTACTTC